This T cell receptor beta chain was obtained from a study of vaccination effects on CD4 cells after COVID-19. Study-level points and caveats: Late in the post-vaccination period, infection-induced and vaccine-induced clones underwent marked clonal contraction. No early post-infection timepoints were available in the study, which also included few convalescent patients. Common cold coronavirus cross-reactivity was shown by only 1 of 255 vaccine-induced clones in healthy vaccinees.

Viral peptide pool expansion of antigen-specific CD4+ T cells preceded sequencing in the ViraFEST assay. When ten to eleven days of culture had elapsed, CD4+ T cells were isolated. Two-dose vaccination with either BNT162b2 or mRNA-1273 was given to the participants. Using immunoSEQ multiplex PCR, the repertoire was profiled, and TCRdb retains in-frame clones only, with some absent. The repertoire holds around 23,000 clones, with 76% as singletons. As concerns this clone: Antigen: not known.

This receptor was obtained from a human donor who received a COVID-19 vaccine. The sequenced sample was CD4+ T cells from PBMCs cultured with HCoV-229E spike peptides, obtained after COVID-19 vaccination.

The CDR3 DNA reads TGTGCCAGCAGCCATTCCAGGGATACCTCCTACGAGCAGTACTTC. Its protein is CASSHSRDTSYEQYF. The rearrangement links TRBV11-2 to TRBJ2-7, with D tentatively TRBD1 (5 bases). Trimming took off 5 bases at V and 0 bases at J, with 14 bases between the two ends. This CDR3 is 15 amino acids long. The germline V gene has CDR1 SGHAT and CDR2 FQNNGV.